This T cell receptor (beta chain) is from a study of blood T cell repertoires in COVID-19. As for the study in general: COVID-19 samples from acute and convalescent phases originated in the United States, Italy and Spain. PBMCs, B-cell-depleted T cells, or T cells were the source of the cDNA or gDNA that made up the material.

As processed by the authors: Cell counts per sample came from amplifying reference gene primers. The protocol was immunoSEQ multiplex PCR, while the TCRdb copy is restricted to in-frame clones and leaves out a portion. V, J and clone size are taken as reported in that table, and D and trimming were inferred from the DNA itself. The table records 90,000 to 130,000 clones, approximately 80% of them present only once. This CDR3 is 16 amino acids long. V lost 1 base and J lost 2, with 14 bases in between. Germline lookup yields CDR1 LNHDA and CDR2 SQIVND (reference sequence). The sequence was obtained from a woman between 65 and 79 years old with acute or convalescent COVID-19. The J gene is TRBJ2-5, the V gene TRBV19, with a possible D match to TRBD2 (7 bases). Sequencing was carried out using peripheral blood. In DNA form, the CDR3 reads TGTGCCAGTAGTATAGGGGGGGGCGGCAGGCAAGAGACCCAGTACTTC. Protein product: CASSIGGGGRQETQYF.